This T cell receptor beta chain was sequenced during a study of control samples from healthy donors and cancer patients. Using immunoSEQ multiplex PCR, the repertoire was profiled, and TCRdb retains in-frame clones only, with some absent. The sample comprises around 94,000 clones, 92% of which are singletons, and under 3% rests with the top ten. Germline CDR1 reads MDHEN; CDR2 reads SYDVKM. Deletions cut 3 bases from V and 2 bases from J, with 7 bases between. This CDR3 comprises 13 residues. This clonotype was obtained from a woman between 18 and 29 years old in good health. The V gene is TRBV28, the J gene TRBJ1-1; the D is unclear. Sequences were obtained from blood. The CDR3 DNA follows: TGTGCCAGCAGTTTTGAGGTCAACACTGAAGCTTTCTTT. Translating it yields CASSFEVNTEAFF.